This T cell receptor (beta chain) was sequenced for a study of blood T cell repertoires in COVID-19. Study-wide context: The samples span acute and convalescent COVID-19 from the United States, Italy and Spain. T cells, B-cell-depleted T cells, or PBMCs provided the cDNA or gDNA that served as material.

As originally analysed: Amplified reference gene primers provided the basis for estimating nucleated cell counts. Sequencing was performed with immunoSEQ multiplex PCR; in TCRdb, only in-frame clones are kept and a portion is missing. V, J and clone size were drawn from that table, and D and trimming were deduced from the DNA. Here the sample spans a few hundred thousand clones, roughly 90% being singletons. The V gene's germline CDR1 is SEHNR and CDR2 FQNEAQ (reference sequence). Trimming shortened V by 1 base and J by 4 bases, and 5 bases separated the two germline ends. The CDR3 length is 12 residues. To note about this clone: Other DNA sequences in the same sample also yield this CDR3.

V gene TRBV7-9 combines with J gene TRBJ2-7; no firm D call. The material sequenced was peripheral blood. The source of this sequence is a man aged 50-60 years with acute or convalescent COVID-19. The CDR3 bases are TGTGCCAGCAGCTTAGTTTCGTACGAGCAGTACTTC. Encoded protein: CASSLVSYEQYF.